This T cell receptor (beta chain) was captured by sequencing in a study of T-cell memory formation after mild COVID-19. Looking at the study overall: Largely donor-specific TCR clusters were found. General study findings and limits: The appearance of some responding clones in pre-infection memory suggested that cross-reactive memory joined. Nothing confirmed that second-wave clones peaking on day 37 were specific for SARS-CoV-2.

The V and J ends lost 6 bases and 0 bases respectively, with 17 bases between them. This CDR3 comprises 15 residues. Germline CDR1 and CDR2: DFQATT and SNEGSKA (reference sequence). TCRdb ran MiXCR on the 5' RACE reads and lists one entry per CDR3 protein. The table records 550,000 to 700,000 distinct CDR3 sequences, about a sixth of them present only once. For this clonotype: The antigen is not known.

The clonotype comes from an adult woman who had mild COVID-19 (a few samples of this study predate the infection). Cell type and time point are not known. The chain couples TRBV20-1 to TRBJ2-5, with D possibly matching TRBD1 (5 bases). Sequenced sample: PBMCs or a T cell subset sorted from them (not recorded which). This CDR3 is CSASGASDNQETQYF. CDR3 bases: TGCAGTGCAAGTGGGGCATCCGACAACCAAGAGACCCAGTACTTC.